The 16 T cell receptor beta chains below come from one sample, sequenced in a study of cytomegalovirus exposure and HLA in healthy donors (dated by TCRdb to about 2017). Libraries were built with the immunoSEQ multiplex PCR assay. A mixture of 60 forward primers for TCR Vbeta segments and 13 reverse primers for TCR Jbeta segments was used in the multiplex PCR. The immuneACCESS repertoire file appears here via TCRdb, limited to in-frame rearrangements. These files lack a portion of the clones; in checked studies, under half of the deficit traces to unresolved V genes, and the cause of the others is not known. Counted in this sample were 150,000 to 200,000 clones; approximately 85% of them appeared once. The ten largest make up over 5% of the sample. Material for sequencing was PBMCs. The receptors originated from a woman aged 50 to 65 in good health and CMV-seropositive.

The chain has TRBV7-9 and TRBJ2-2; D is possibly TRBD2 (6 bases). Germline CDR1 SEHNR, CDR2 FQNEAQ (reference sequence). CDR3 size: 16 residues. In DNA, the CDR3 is TGTTCCATTTCAGAGCCTCGCCAGGGAGGTACCGGGGAGCTGTTTTTT. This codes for CSISEPRQGGTGELFF.

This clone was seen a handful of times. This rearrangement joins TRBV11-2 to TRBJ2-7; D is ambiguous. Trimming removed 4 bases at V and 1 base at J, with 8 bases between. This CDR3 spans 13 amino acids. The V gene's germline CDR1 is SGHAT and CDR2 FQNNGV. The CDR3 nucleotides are TGTGCCAGCAGCTCCACCAGATCCTACGAGCAGTACTTC. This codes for CASSSTRSYEQYF.

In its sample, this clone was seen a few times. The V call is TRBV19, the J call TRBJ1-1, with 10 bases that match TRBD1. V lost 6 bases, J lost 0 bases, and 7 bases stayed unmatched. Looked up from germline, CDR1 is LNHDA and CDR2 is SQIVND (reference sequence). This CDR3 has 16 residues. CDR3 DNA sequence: TGTGCCAGTAGAATGGGACAGGGGACCATGAACACTGAAGCTTTCTTT. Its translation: CASRMGQGTMNTEAFF.

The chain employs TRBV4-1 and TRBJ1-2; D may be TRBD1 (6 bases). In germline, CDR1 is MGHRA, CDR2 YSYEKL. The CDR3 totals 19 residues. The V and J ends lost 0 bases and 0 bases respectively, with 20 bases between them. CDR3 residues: CASSQDPDSHFTANYGYTF. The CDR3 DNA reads TGCGCCAGCAGCCAAGATCCGGACAGCCACTTTACAGCTAACTATGGCTACACCTTC.

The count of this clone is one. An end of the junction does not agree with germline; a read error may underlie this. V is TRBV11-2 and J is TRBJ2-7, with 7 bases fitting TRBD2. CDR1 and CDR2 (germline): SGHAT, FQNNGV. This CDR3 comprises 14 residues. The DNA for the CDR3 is TGTGCCAGCACCTTAGCGGGTGAGGCCTACGAGCAGTACTTC. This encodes CASTLAGEAYEQYF. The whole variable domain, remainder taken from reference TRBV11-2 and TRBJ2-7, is EAGVAQSPRYKIIEKRQSVAFWCNPISGHATLYWYQQILGQGPKLLIQFQNNGVVDDSQLPKDRFSAERLKGVDSTLKIQPAKLEDSAVYLCASTLAGEAYEQYFGPGTRLTVT.

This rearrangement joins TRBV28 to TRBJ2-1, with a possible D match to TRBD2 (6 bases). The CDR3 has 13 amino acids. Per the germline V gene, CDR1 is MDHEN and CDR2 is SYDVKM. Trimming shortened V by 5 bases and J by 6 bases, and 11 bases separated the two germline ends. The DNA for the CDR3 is TGTGCCAGCAGTCCAATGGGAGGCAATGAGCAGTTCTTC. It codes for CASSPMGGNEQFF.

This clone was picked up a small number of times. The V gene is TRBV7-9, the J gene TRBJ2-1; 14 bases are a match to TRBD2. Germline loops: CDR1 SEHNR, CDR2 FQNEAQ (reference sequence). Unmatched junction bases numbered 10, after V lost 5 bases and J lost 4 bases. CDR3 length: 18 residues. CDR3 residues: CASSPEKGTSGRYNEQFF. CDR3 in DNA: TGTGCCAGCAGCCCCGAGAAGGGGACTAGCGGGAGATACAATGAGCAGTTCTTC.

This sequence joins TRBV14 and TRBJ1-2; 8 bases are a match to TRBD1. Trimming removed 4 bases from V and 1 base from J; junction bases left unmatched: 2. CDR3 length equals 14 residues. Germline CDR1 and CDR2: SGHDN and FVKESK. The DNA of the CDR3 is TGTGCCAGCAGCCGACAGGGGTTTAACTATGGCTACACCTTC. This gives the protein CASSRQGFNYGYTF.

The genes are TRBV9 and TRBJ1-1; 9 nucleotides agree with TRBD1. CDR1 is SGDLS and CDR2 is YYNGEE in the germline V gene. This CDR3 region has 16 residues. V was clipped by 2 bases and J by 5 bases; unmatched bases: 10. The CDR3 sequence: CASSVGTGRGRTEAFF. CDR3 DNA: TGTGCCAGCAGCGTCGGGACAGGGAGGGGTAGGACTGAAGCTTTCTTT.

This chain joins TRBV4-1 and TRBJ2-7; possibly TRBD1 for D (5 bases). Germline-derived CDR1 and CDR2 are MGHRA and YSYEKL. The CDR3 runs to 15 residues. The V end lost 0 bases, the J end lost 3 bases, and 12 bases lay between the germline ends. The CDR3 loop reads CASSQDQGRDYEQYF. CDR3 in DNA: TGCGCCAGCAGCCAAGATCAAGGCAGGGACTACGAGCAGTACTTC.

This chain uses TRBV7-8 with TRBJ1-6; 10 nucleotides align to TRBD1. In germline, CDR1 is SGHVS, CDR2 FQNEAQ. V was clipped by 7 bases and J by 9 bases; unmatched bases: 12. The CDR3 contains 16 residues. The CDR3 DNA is TGTGCCAGCAAGAACCCGGGACAGGGGAACAGTTCACCCCTCCACTTT. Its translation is CASKNPGQGNSSPLHF.

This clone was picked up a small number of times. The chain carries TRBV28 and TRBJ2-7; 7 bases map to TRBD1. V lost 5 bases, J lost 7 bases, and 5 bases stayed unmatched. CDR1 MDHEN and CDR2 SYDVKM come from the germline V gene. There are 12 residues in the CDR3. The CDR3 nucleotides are TGTGCCAGCAGTACCGGACAGGAAGAGCAGTACTTC. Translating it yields CASSTGQEEQYF.

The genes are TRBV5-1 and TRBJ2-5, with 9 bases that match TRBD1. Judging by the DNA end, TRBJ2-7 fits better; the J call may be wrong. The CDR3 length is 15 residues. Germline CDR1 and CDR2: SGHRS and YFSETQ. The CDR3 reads CASSYPGTGTYEQYF. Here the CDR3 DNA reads TGCGCCAGCAGCTACCCCGGGACAGGGACATACGAGCAGTACTTC.

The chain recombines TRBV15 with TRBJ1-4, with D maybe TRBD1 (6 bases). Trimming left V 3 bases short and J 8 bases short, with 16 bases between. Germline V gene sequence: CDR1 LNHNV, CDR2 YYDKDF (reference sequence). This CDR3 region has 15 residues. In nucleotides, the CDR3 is TGTGCCACCAGCAGGAGCGGGGGCTCGTACGAAAAACTGTTTTTT. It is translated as CATSRSGGSYEKLFF.

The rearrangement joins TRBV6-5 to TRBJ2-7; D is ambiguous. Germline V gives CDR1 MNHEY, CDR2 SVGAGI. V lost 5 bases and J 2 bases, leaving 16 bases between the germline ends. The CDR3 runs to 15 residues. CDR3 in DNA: TGTGCCAGCAGTGGTGGATTGGGCAGACCCTACGAGCAGTACTTC. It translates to CASSGGLGRPYEQYF.

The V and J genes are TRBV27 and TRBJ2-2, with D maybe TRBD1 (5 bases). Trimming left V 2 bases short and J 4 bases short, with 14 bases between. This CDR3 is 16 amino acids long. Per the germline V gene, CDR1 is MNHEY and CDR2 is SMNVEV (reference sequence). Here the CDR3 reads CASSLGQGKGTGELFF. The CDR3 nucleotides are TGTGCCAGCAGTTTAGGGCAGGGAAAAGGCACCGGGGAGCTGTTTTTT.